A selection of T cell receptor beta chains follows, all from one sample in a study of OX40 agonist ivuxolimab in advanced cancers. Sequencing was performed with immunoSEQ multiplex PCR; in TCRdb, only in-frame clones are kept and a portion is missing. The repertoire holds about 51,000 clones, with around 77% as singletons. Sequenced here: CD4+ or CD8+ T cells sorted from blood, sampled in a trial of the OX40 agonist ivuxolimab. The receptors derive from an adult with an advanced solid tumor such as melanoma, head and neck, liver or kidney cancer. The CDR3 runs from the conserved cysteine through the conserved F or W. D genes are given only for firm matches. The size field is filled for only some rows; it gives once, few, many or a size class.

.,TRBV6-6,TRBJ1-1,TRBD1,CASSYQDRGTTEAFF,TGTGCCAGCAGTTACCAGGACAGGGGTACCACTGAAGCTTTCTTT
.,TRBV18,TRBJ2-3,.,CASSRIPTSTDTQYF,TGTGCCAGCTCTCGAATACCGACTAGCACAGATACGCAGTATTTT
.,TRBV30,TRBJ1-5,.,CAWSLKTGQPQHF,TGTGCCTGGAGTTTAAAGACAGGTCAGCCCCAGCATTTT
.,TRBV18,TRBJ1-3,.,CASSPPADSGNTIYF,TGTGCCAGCTCACCGCCGGCAGACTCTGGAAACACCATATATTTT
.,TRBV7-8,TRBJ1-3,.,CASSLRRMDGSGNTIYF,TGTGCCAGCAGCTTGAGGCGGATGGACGGCTCTGGAAACACCATATATTTT
.,TRBV5-1,TRBJ1-1,TRBD1,CASSLGRDRMNTEAFF,TGCGCCAGCAGCTTGGGCCGGGACAGAATGAACACTGAAGCTTTCTTT
once,TRBV6-4,TRBJ2-2,.,CASSDSLSSLRTGELFF,TGTGCCAGCAGTGACTCACTCAGCTCCTTACGCACCGGGGAGCTGTTTTTT
.,TRBV5-1,TRBJ2-7,TRBD2,CASSWTSPTYEQYF,TGCGCCAGCAGCTGGACTAGCCCCACCTACGAGCAGTACTTC
.,TRBV7-9,TRBJ1-2,.,CASSPNPRDTRTYGYTF,TGTGCCAGCAGCCCAAACCCCCGGGACACCCGGACCTATGGCTACACCTTC
.,TRBV27,TRBJ1-2,TRBD1,CASSFNRGTNYGYTF,TGTGCCAGCAGTTTCAACAGGGGGACTAACTATGGCTACACCTTC
.,TRBV28,TRBJ2-7,.,CASTGPPYSYEQYF,TGTGCCAGCACGGGCCCCCCTTACTCCTACGAGCAGTACTTC
.,TRBV19,TRBJ2-1,TRBD2,CASSSPSGRARDEQFF,TGTGCCAGTAGCTCGCCTAGCGGGAGGGCCCGTGATGAGCAGTTCTTC
once,TRBV11-2,TRBJ2-5,TRBD2,CASSQRLAGTEQYF,TGTGCCAGCAGCCAGCGACTAGCGGGAACGGAGCAGTACTTC
.,TRBV11-2,TRBJ1-1,TRBD1,CASSTRTGPNTEAFF,TGTGCCAGCAGCACCAGGACAGGACCGAACACTGAAGCTTTCTTT
.,TRBV19,TRBJ2-5,TRBD2,CASSSRTSGRREQYF,TGTGCCAGTAGTTCTCGGACTAGCGGGAGACGGGAGCAGTACTTC
.,TRBV30,TRBJ2-5,TRBD2,CAWSDTGVAGSETQYF,TGTGCCTGGAGTGATACCGGGGTAGCGGGATCGGAGACCCAGTACTTC